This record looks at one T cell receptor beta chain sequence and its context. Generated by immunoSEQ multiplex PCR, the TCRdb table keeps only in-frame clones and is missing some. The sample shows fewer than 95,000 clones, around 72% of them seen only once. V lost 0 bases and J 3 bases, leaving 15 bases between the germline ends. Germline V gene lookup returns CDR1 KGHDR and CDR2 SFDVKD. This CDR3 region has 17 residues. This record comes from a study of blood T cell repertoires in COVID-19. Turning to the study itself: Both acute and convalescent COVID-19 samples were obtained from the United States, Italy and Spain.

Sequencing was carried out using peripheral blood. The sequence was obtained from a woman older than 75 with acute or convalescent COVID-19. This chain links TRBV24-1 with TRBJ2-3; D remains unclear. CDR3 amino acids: CATSDLLGGFGTDTQYF. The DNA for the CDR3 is TGTGCCACCAGTGATTTGCTAGGCGGATTTGGAACAGATACGCAGTATTTT.